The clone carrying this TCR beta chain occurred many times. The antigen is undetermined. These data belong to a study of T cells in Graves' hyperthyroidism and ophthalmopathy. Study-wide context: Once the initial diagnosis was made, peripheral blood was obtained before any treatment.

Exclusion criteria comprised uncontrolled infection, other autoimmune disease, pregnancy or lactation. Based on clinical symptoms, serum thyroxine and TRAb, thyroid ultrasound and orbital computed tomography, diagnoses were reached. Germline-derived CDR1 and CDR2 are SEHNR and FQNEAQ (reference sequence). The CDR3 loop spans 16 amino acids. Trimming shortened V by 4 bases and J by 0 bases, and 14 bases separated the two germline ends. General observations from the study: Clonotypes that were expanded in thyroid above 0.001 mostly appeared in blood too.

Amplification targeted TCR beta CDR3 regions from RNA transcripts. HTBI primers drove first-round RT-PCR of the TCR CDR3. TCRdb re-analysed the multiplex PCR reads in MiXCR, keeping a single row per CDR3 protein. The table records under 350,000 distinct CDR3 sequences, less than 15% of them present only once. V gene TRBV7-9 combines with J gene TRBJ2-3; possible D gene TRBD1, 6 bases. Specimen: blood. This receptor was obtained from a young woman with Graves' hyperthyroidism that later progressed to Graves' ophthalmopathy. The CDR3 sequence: CASSSSGTLSTDTQYF. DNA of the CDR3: TGTGCCAGCAGCTCGTCCGGGACACTAAGCACAGATACGCAGTATTTT.